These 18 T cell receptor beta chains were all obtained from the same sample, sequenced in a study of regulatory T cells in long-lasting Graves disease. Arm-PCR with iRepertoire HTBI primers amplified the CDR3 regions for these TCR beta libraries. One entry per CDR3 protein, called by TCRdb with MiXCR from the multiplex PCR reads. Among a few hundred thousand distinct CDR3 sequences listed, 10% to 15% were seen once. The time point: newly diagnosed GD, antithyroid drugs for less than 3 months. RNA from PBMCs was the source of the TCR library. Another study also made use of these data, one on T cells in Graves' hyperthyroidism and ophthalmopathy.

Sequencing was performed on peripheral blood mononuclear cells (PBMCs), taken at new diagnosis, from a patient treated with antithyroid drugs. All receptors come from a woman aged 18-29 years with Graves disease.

Here the CDR3 DNA reads TGCGCCAGCATGGGGGAAAGCTCCTACGAGCAGTACTTC. As protein: CASMGESSYEQYF. The V call is TRBV5-1, the J call TRBJ2-7; D is perhaps TRBD1 or TRBD2 (5 bases each). The CDR3 has 13 residues. V was clipped by 6 bases and J by 0 bases, with 10 bases between them. Per germline, CDR1 SGHRS and CDR2 YFSETQ.

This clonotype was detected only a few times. The chain's CDR3 is CASSHRDRVPSTVFSDTQYF. The CDR3 DNA reads TGTGCCAGCAGCCACCGGGACAGGGTCCCCTCTACAGTTTTCTCAGATACGCAGTATTTT. The genes are TRBV13 and TRBJ2-3, with 9 bases fitting TRBD1. CDR3 length equals 20 residues. The J segment lost 4 bases and the V segment lost 5 bases, leaving 22 bases of the junction unmatched. CDR1 is PRHDT and CDR2 is FYEKMQ in the germline V gene (reference sequence).

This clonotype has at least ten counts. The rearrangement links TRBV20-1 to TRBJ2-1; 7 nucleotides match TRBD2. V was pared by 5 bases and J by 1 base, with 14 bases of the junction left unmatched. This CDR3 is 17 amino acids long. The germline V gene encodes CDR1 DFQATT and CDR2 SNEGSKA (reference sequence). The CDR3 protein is CSADSVGGRASYNEQFF. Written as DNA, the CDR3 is TGCAGTGCTGATTCTGTCGGTGGGAGGGCTTCCTACAATGAGCAGTTCTTC.

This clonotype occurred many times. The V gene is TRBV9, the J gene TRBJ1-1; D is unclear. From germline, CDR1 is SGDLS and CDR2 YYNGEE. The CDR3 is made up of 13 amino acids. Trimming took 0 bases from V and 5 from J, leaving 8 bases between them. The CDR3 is CASSVGERTEAFF. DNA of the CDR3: TGTGCCAGCAGCGTAGGGGAGAGGACTGAAGCTTTCTTT.

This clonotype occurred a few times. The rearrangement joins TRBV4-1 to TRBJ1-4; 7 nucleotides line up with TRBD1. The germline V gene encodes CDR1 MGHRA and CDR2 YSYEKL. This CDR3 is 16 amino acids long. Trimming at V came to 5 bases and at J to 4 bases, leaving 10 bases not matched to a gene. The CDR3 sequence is CASSDQGQPNNEKLFF. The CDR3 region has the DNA TGCGCCAGCAGCGATCAGGGACAGCCGAATAATGAAAAACTGTTTTTT.

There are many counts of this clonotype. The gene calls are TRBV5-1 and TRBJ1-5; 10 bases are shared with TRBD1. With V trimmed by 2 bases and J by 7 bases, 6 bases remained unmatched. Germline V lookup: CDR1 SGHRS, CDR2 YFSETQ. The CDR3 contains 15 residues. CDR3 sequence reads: CASSLGTGDGQPQHF. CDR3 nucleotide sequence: TGCGCCAGCAGCTTAGGGACAGGGGACGGGCAGCCCCAGCATTTT.

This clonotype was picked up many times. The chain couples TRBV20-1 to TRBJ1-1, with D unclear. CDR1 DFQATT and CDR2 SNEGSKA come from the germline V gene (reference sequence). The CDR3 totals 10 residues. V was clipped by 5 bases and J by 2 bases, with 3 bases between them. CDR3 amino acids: CSAANTEAFF. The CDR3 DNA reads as TGCAGTGCTGCTAACACTGAAGCTTTCTTT.

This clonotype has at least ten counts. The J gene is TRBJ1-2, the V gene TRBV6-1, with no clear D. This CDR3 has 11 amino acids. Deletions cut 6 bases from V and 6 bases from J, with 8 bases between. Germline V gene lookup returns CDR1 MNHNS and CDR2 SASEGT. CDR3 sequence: CASSFLNGYTF. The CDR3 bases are TGTGCCAGCAGCTTCCTGAATGGCTACACCTTC.

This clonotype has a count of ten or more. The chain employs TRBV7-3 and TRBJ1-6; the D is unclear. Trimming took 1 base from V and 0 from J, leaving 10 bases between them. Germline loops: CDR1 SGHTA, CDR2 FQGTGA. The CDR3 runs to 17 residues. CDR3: CASSLMGGSSYNSPLHF. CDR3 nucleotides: TGTGCCAGCAGCTTAATGGGAGGGAGCTCCTATAATTCACCCCTCCACTTT.

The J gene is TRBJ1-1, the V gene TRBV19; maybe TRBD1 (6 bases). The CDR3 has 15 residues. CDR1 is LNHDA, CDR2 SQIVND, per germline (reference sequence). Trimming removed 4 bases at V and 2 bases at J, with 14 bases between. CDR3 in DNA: TGTGCCAGTAGTACAAGGACAGATTTAAACACTGAAGCTTTCTTT. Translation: CASSTRTDLNTEAFF.

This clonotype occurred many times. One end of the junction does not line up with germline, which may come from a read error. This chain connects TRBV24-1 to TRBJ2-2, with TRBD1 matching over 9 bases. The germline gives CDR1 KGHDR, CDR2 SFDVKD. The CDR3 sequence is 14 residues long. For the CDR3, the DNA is TGTGCCACCCGTGACAGGGGGGACACCGGGGAGCTGTTTTTT. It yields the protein CATRDRGDTGELFF.

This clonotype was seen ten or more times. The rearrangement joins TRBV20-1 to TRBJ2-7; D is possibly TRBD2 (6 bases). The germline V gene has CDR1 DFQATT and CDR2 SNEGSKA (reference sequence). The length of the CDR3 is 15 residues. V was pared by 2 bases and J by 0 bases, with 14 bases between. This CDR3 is CSARPLAESSYEQYV. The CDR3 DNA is TGCAGTGCTAGACCACTAGCAGAGAGCTCCTACGAGCAGTACGTC.

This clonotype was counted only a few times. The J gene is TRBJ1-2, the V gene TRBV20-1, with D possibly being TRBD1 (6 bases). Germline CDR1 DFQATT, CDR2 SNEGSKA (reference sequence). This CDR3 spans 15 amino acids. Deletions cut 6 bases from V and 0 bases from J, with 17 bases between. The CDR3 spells CSALNSQGANYGYTF. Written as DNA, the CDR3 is TGCAGTGCGTTAAACTCACAGGGCGCTAACTATGGCTACACCTTC.

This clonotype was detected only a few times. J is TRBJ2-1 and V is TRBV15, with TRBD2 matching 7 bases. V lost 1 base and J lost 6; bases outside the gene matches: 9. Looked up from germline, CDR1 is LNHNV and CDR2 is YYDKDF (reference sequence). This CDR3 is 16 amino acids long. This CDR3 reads CATSRVREREGNEQFF. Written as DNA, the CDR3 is TGTGCCACCAGCAGAGTGCGGGAGCGGGAAGGCAATGAGCAGTTCTTC.

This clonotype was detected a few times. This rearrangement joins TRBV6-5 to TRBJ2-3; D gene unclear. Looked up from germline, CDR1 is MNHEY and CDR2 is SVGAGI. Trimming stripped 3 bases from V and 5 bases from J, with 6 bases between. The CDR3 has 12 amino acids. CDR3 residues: CASSYLGDTQYF. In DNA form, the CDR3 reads TGTGCCAGCAGTTATTTGGGAGATACGCAGTATTTT.

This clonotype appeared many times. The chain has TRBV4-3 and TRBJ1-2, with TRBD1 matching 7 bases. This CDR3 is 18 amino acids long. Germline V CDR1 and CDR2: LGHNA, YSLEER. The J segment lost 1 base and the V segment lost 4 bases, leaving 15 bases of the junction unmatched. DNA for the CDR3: TGCGCCAGCAGCCCTGGTTTTCGCGACAGGGAGTTTAACTATGGCTACACCTTC. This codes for CASSPGFRDREFNYGYTF.

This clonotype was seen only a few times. This chain's CDR3 is CASSYASGTYEQYF. The CDR3 bases are TGTGCCAGCAGTTACGCTAGCGGAACCTACGAGCAGTACTTC. The chain couples TRBV6-5 to TRBJ2-7; 7 bases line up with TRBD2. The J segment lost 2 bases and the V segment lost 2 bases, leaving 3 bases of the junction unmatched. The CDR3 is made up of 14 amino acids. Germline-derived CDR1 and CDR2 are MNHEY and SVGAGI.

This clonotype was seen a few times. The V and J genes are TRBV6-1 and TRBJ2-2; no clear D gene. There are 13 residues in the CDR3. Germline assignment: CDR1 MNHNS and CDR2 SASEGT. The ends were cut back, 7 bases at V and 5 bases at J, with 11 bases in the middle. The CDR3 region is CASMAVGTGELFF. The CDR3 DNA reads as TGTGCCAGCATGGCTGTAGGGACCGGGGAGCTGTTTTTT.